Described below is a single T cell receptor beta chain sequence and its context. Its antigen has not been determined. Nothing much larger sits one base from this clone, and base qualities are not available. The CDR3 holds 15 amino acids from the cysteine to the phenylalanine. Here the CDR3 DNA is all that survives: 45 bases in frame from base 1. Via the germline V gene, CDR1 is SGHRS and CDR2 YFSETQ. V sheds 0 bases and J sheds 5 bases, leaving 14 bases between their ends. Library method: 5' RACE. The sequencer was a NextSeq 500. To correct for sequencing error and PCR bias, the TCR library protocol tagged individual cDNA molecules with unique molecular identifiers. Both TCR alpha and beta chains were sequenced, and tight co-correlation was observed between alpha and beta sequence abundances in each sample. In the authors' own workflow: V gene, J gene and CDR3 annotation of TCR sequences was performed with Decombinator V4. TCRs were defined as expanded if a significant change between any two time points was detected under a Poisson model with p below 0.0001. TCR abundances were normalised to the total number of TCRs sequenced in each sample and reported as counts per million. MAIT TCRs were defined by TRAV1-2 paired with TRAJ12, TRAJ20 or TRAJ33, and iNKT TCRs by TRAV10 paired with TRAJ18. VDJdb, accessed 1 November 2021, was searched for CMV, EBV and SARS-CoV-2 annotated TCRs, with TCRs annotated for multiple antigens excluded. In TCRdb, the public reads were trimmed at Q25 with fastp and aligned with MiXCR, with productive beta chains retained. All rows with the same CDR3 protein become a single entry with the most common DNA and genes. The V and J calls and clone size come from TCRdb's table, not from the authors' own analysis. Counted in this sample were some 81,000 distinct CDR3 sequences; about a sixth of them appeared once. The ten largest clones represent 2.9% of the sample.

The entry originates in a study of early T cells in non-severe SARS-CoV-2 infection (dated by TCRdb to the early 2020s). Some background on the complete study: Because TCR sequencing was done on bulk RNA from unsorted whole blood, the alpha and beta chains could not be paired. Broad study findings and their caveats: VDJdb matching was skewed toward anti-spike CD8 responses and likely underestimated virus-specific expansions, missing private and CD4 specificities.

Set within a cohort of healthcare workers in London, UK, this nested case-control study involved weekly PCR testing of nasopharyngeal swabs along with blood sampling. Healthcare workers were recruited between 23 and 31 March 2020, during the week of the UK lockdown, and were followed weekly for up to roughly 15 weeks. The chain is encoded by TRBV5-1 joined to TRBJ1-1; 5 matching bases give a weak D call of TRBD1. The sample comprised whole blood. This clonotype was sampled from an adult who was a healthcare worker with PCR-confirmed SARS-CoV-2 infection or an uninfected control (not recorded which). At the DNA level, the sequence is TGCGCCAGCAGCTTGGGGAGAGGGGAGCCAACTGAAGCTTTCTTT. Translation gives CASSLGRGEPTEAFF.